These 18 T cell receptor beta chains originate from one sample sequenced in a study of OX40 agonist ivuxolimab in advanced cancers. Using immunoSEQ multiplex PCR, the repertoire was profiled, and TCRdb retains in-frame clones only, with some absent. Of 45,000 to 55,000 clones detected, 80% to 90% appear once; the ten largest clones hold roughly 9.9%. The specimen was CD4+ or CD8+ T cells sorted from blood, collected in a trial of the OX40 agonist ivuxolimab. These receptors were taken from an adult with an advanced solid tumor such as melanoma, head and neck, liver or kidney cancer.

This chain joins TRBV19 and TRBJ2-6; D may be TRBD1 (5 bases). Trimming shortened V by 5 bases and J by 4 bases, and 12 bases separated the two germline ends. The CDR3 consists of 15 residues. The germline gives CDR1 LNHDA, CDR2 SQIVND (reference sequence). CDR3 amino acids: CASSDRRGGANVLTF. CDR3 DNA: TGTGCCAGTAGTGACCGAAGGGGAGGGGCCAACGTCCTGACTTTC.

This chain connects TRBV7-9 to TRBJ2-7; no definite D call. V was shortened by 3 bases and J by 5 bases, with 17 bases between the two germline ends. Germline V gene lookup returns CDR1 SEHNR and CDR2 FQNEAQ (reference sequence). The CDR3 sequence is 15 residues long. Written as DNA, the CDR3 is TGTGCCAGCAGCTTGAAAGGCCGGCTGACGGACGAGCAGTACTTC. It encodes CASSLKGRLTDEQYF.

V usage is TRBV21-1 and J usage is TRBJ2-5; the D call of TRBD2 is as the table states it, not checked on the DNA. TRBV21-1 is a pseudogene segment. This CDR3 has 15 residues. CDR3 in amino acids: CASSKGSPSQETQYF. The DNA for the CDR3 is TGTGCCAGCAGCAAAGGTTCCCCGAGCCAAGAGACCCAGTACTTC.

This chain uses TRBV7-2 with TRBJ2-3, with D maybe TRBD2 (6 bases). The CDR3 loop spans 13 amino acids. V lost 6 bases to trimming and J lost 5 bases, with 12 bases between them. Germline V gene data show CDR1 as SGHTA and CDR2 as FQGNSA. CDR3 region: CASSSTRGDTQYF. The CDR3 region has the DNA TGTGCCAGCAGTTCGACTAGGGGAGATACGCAGTATTTT.

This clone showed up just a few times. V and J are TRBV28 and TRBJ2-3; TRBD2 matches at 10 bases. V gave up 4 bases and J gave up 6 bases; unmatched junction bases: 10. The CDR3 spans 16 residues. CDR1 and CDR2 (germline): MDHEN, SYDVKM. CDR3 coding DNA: TGTGCCAGCAGTTCCGCTAGCGGGAGTCGAGAGGATACGCAGTATTTT. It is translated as CASSSASGSREDTQYF.

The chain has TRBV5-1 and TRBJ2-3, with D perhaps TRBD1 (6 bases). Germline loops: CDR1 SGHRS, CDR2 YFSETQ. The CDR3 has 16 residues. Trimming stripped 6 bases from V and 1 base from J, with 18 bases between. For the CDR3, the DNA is TGCGCCAGCACCGAAGCTTCAAGGACAGGCACAGATACGCAGTATTTT. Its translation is CASTEASRTGTDTQYF. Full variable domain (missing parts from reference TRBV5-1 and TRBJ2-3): KAGVTQTPRYLIKTRGQQVTLSCSPISGHRSVSWYQQTPGQGLQFLFEYFSETQRNKGNFPGRFSGRQFSNSRSEMNVSTLELGDSALYLCASTEASRTGTDTQYFGPGTRLTVL.

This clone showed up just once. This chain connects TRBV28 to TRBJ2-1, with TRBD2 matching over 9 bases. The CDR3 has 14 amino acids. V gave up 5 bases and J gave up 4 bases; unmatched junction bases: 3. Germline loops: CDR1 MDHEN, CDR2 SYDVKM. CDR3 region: CASSLLAGYNEQFF. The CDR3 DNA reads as TGTGCCAGCAGTCTGCTAGCGGGATACAATGAGCAGTTCTTC. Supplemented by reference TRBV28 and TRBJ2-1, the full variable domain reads DVKVTQSSRYLVKRTGEKVFLECVQDMDHENMFWYRQDPGLGLRLIYFSYDVKMKEKGDIPEGYSVSREKKERFSLILESASTNQTSMYLCASSLLAGYNEQFFGPGTRLTVL.

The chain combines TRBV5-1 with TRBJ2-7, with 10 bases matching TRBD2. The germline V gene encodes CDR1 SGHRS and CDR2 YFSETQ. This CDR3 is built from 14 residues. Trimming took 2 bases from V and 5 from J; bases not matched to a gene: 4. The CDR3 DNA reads TGCGCCAGCAGCTTCCTAGCGGGAGCGGACGAGCAGTACTTC. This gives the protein CASSFLAGADEQYF.

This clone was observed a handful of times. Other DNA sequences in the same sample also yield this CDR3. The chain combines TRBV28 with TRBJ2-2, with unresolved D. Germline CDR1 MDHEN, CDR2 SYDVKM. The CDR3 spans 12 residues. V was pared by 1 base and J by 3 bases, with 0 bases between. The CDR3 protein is CASSLYTGELFF. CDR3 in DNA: TGTGCCAGCAGTTTATACACCGGGGAGCTGTTTTTT.

The CDR3 here is CASSGLAGMDTGELFF. In nucleotides, the CDR3 is TGTGCCAGCAGCGGACTAGCGGGAATGGACACCGGGGAGCTGTTTTTT. The rearrangement joins TRBV9 to TRBJ2-2; 11 positions agree with TRBD2. CDR3 length: 16 residues. Germline lookup yields CDR1 SGDLS and CDR2 YYNGEE. Germline trimming cut 3 bases from V and 3 bases from J; bases unmatched to any gene: 4.

This CDR3 reads CASSILQGLSDGYTF. The CDR3 nucleotides are TGTGCCAGCAGTATCCTCCAGGGGCTTTCGGATGGCTACACCTTC. The rearrangement links TRBV2 to TRBJ1-2; a weak D match, TRBD1 (6 bases). V lost 5 bases and J lost 6, with 19 bases in between. This CDR3 comprises 15 residues. CDR1 is SNHLY and CDR2 is FYNNEI in the germline V gene.

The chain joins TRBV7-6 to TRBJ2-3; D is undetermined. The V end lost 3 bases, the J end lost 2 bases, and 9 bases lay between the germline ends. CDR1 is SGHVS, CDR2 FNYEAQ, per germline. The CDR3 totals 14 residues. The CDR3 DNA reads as TGTGCCAGCAGCTTTTACTATAACACAGATACGCAGTATTTT. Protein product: CASSFYYNTDTQYF.

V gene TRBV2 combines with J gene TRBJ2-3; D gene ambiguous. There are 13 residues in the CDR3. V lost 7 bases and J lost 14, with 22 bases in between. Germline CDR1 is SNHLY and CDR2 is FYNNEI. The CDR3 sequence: CASTESGARMGYF. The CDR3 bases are TGTGCCAGCACGGAGTCGGGCGCCCGAATGGGGTATTTT.

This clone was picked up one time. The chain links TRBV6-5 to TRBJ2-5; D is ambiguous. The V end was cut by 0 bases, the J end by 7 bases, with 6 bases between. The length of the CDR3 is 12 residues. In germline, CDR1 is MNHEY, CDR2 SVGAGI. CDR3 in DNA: TGTGCCAGCAGTTACTCGACGGGGACCCAGTACTTC. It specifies CASSYSTGTQYF.

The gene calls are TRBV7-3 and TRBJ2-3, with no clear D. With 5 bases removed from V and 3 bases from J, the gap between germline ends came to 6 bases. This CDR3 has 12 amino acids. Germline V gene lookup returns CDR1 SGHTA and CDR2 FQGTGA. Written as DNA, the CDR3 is TGTGCCAGCAGCCGTGGGACAGATACGCAGTATTTT. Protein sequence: CASSRGTDTQYF.

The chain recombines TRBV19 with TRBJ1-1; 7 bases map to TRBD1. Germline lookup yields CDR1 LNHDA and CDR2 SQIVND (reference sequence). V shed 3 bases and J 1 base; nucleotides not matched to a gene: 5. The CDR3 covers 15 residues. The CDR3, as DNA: TGTGCCAGTAGTATGTCCGGGACAGCGAACACTGAAGCTTTCTTT. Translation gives CASSMSGTANTEAFF. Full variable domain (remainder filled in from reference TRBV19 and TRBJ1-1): DGGITQSPKYLFRKEGQNVTLSCEQNLNHDAMYWYRQDPGQGLRLIYYSQIVNDFQKGDIAEGYSVSREKKESFPLTVTSAQKNPTAFYLCASSMSGTANTEAFFGQGTRLTVV.

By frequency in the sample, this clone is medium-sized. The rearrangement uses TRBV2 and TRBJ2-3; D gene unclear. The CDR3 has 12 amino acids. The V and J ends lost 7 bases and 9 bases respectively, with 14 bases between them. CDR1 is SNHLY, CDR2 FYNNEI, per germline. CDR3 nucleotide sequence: TGTGCCAGCACCCGGGTGGGTGGGACGCAGTATTTT. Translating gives CASTRVGGTQYF.

The CDR3 reads CAWTRGGTANTGELFF. Here the CDR3 DNA reads TGTGCCTGGACCCGTGGAGGGACTGCGAACACCGGGGAGCTGTTTTTT. The V and J genes are TRBV30 and TRBJ2-2; D may be TRBD2 (6 bases). The CDR3 covers 16 residues. V dropped 4 bases and J dropped 0 bases, with 15 bases sitting between them. Germline V CDR1 and CDR2: GTSNPN, SVGIG (reference sequence).